The 17 T cell receptor beta chains below were found in one sample sequenced in a study of T cells expressing NK-cell markers. TCRdb reprocessed the 5' RACE reads and reports one entry per CDR3 protein, with no DNA. This repertoire includes about 380,000 distinct CDR3 sequences. Sequenced material: blood T cells: a sorted CD56 or NKG2C T cell subset, CD4+ or CD8+ T cells, or bulk PBMC T cells (not recorded which). The receptors here all came from a man aged 18-75 years in good health.

CDR3 region: CSASRLASGGDGVAKNIQYF. The rearrangement joins TRBV20-1 to TRBJ2-4; the TCRdb call, TRBD2, lacks DNA for checking. This CDR3 is 20 amino acids long. Germline lookup yields CDR1 DFQATT and CDR2 SNEGSKA (reference sequence).

This chain joins TRBV12-2 and TRBJ1-1; lacking DNA, the TRBD1 call made by TCRdb goes unchecked. TRBV12-2 is listed as a pseudogene. The CDR3 extends over 13 amino acids. CDR3 protein: CASRLGGRTEAFF.

This rearrangement joins TRBV28 to TRBJ1-2; no DNA is available, so the TRBD1 call from TCRdb remains unchecked. Per the germline V gene, CDR1 is MDHEN and CDR2 is SYDVKM. This CDR3 is 14 amino acids long. The CDR3 is CASSFDREIYGYTF.

The chain links TRBV6-6 to TRBJ2-5. The CDR3 is 12 residues long. Germline CDR1 reads MNHNY; CDR2 reads SVGAGI (reference sequence). The CDR3 loop reads CASNLYQETQYF.

The rearrangement joins TRBV2 to TRBJ2-5; the D call from TCRdb, TRBD1, cannot be confirmed without DNA. The germline CDR1 and CDR2 sequences are SNHLY and FYNNEI. This CDR3 has 14 amino acids. The CDR3 sequence: CASSGGRLEETQYF.

V and J are TRBV28 and TRBJ2-3; no DNA is available, so the TRBD1 call from TCRdb remains unchecked. The length of the CDR3 is 12 residues. CDR1 and CDR2 (germline): MDHEN, SYDVKM. This CDR3 reads CATAPGTDTQYF. Drawing the rest from reference TRBV28 and TRBJ2-3, the complete variable domain is DVKVTQSSRYLVKRTGEKVFLECVQDMDHENMFWYRQDPGLGLRLIYFSYDVKMKEKGDIPEGYSVSREKKERFSLILESASTNQTSMYLCATAPGTDTQYFGPGTRLTVL.

This rearrangement joins TRBV6-5 to TRBJ2-2; TCRdb designates TRBD1, a call that cannot be tested without DNA. The germline V gene encodes CDR1 MNHEY and CDR2 SVGAGI. The CDR3 covers 16 residues. The CDR3 here is CASSYSNRGGTGELFF.

This chain uses TRBV29-1 with TRBJ2-1; the D gene TCRdb calls, TRBD1, cannot be checked with no DNA. The germline gives CDR1 SQVTM, CDR2 ANQGSEA. The CDR3 is 13 amino acids. This CDR3 reads CSGNRGRGNEQFF.

The chain employs TRBV2 and TRBJ2-5; without DNA, the TCRdb call of TRBD1 cannot be checked. CDR3 length equals 14 residues. Germline values: CDR1 SNHLY, CDR2 FYNNEI. CDR3 region: CASSGRTAQETQYF.

The V gene is TRBV7-8, the J gene TRBJ2-7; TCRdb calls TRBD1, which cannot be checked without DNA. The V gene's germline CDR1 is SGHVS and CDR2 FQNEAQ. The CDR3 runs to 15 residues. CDR3 sequence: CASRKGTGGPYEQYF.

The rearrangement links TRBV10-3 to TRBJ1-1. This CDR3 has 12 amino acids. The germline gives CDR1 ENHRY, CDR2 SYGVKD. The CDR3 protein is CAISSKGTEAFF.

The gene calls are TRBV11-3 and TRBJ2-7. This CDR3 has 13 residues. CDR1 and CDR2 (germline): SGHNT, YENEEA. The CDR3 reads CASSFGPNYEQYF.

The rearrangement joins TRBV18 to TRBJ2-1; there is no DNA to check the TCRdb D call of TRBD2. CDR3 length equals 17 residues. Germline-derived CDR1 and CDR2 are KGHSH and LQKENI. The CDR3 spells CASSPVASGGLYNEQFF.

CDR3 residues: CASSVGGEQHNEQFF. The chain links TRBV28 to TRBJ2-1; as DNA is missing, the TRBD1 call by TCRdb cannot be tested. The germline gives CDR1 MDHEN, CDR2 SYDVKM. This CDR3 has 15 residues.

This chain joins TRBV5-1 and TRBJ1-2; the D gene TCRdb calls, TRBD1, cannot be checked with no DNA. Per germline, CDR1 SGHRS and CDR2 YFSETQ. The length of the CDR3 is 14 residues. CDR3 sequence reads: CASSYPGTSYGYTF.

This chain uses TRBV28 with TRBJ1-5. This CDR3 region has 17 residues. The germline V gene encodes CDR1 MDHEN and CDR2 SYDVKM. CDR3 residues: CASSPIWRVIGNQPQHF.

This chain connects TRBV14 to TRBJ2-5; TCRdb gives TRBD1 as the D gene, but with no DNA this cannot be confirmed. The germline V gene has CDR1 SGHDN and CDR2 FVKESK. The CDR3 is 14 amino acids. CDR3 loop: CASSLRGRRETQYF.